This T cell receptor beta chain was obtained from a study of regulatory T cells in long-lasting Graves disease (dated by TCRdb to the early 2020s). Turning to the overall study: In the newly diagnosed Graves' disease group, patients had been taking antithyroid drugs for less than 3 months. Persistent Graves' disease patients were compared with newly diagnosed Graves' disease patients by peripheral blood TCR sequencing and RNA sequencing. A total of approximately 35 samples underwent TCR sequencing: about 13 from persistent and approximately 20 from newly diagnosed Graves' disease patients. The study was registered as a clinical trial and conducted in China. On the study overall, not on this receptor specifically: The small sample size was acknowledged by the authors as a limitation that may reduce accuracy. Compared with newly diagnosed patients, persistent Graves' disease patients had lower TCR Shannon entropy and fewer highly expanded clones, which suggests clonal expansion. Only peripheral blood was studied, because thyroid tissue, the primary lesion, was inaccessible. Preferential use of TRBV28, TRBJ1-2 and TRBJ2-5 was observed in persistent disease, whereas TRBV20-1 and TRBJ2-1 were favored in newly diagnosed disease. Only the TCR beta chain was sequenced and analyzed. A larger number of public clonotypes was shared among persistent patients (approximately 2,600) than among newly diagnosed patients (about 990).

The time point label for this specimen denotes: newly diagnosed GD, antithyroid drugs for less than 3 months. For both TCR sequencing and RNA sequencing, RNA was extracted from PBMCs using TRIzol. The diagnosis of Graves' disease followed American Thyroid Association guidelines. Recruitment of patients was carried out at an endocrinology department in Xi'an, China. Each patient gave about 8.1 milliliters of peripheral blood, collected in an EDTA anticoagulant tube. Ficoll Paque Plus density gradient separation was used to isolate PBMCs, and no further T cell sorting was done. RNA quality was checked with an Agilent 2100 Bioanalyzer and agarose gel, and concentration with a NanoDrop 2000. Library construction relied on multiplex PCR. The reads were generated on an Illumina HiSeq 4000. TCR beta libraries were built with iRepertoire HTBI primers and Arm-PCR amplification of CDR3 regions. Gel purification was performed on PCR products prior to sequencing. Per the original workflow: Gene usage analysis of CDR3 amino acid clonotypes relied on the roughly 60 TRBV and more than twelve TRBJ segments identified across samples. Filtered high-quality paired reads were merged into contigs using COPE and FqMerger. BLAST was used to align contigs to IMGT TRBV, TRBD and TRBJ reference genes, and CDR3 was defined according to IMGT. Any clonotype with a frequency above 0.1% was classified as a highly expanded clone. Repertoire diversity was measured by Shannon entropy, and V-J evenness by the Gini coefficient. A clonotype found in more than one individual was treated as public. The public reads were reprocessed in TCRdb via fastp at Q25 and MiXCR, keeping in-frame beta chains. Every entry covers one CDR3 protein and lists the most common genes and DNA from its rows. In this record, the V and J calls reflect TCRdb's handling and not the investigators' own analysis. In this sample the table shows approximately 560,000 distinct CDR3 sequences, about 16% of which occur a single time. Around 12% of the sample belongs to the ten largest clones.

This clonotype was picked up a small number of times. Its antigen has not been determined. No quality values exist for individual bases; no much larger clone is one base distant. Deletion took 3 bases off V and 1 base off J, with a span of 9 bases between the germline ends. CDR1 SEHNR and CDR2 FQNEAQ are derived from the germline V gene (reference sequence). The CDR3 has 15 amino acids, counting the end cysteine and phenylalanine. Just CDR3 DNA is preserved here, 45 bases in frame from base 1. These data are also associated with another study on T cells in Graves' hyperthyroidism and ophthalmopathy. The second publication reports: Stable Graves' hyperthyroidism was defined as the absence of progression to ophthalmopathy over 18 months of follow-up. Hyperthyroidism patients were newly diagnosed, with disease duration under 2 months, and aged 18 to 65 years. Exclusion was applied to patients with uncontrolled infections, other autoimmune diseases, pregnancy or lactation. Diagnoses relied on clinical symptoms, serum thyroxine and TRAb, thyroid ultrasound and orbital computed tomography. The first round of RT-PCR for the TCR CDR3 was performed with the HTBI primer set and the Qiagen OneStep RT-PCR kit. Most expanded thyroid clonotypes (frequency above 0.001) were also found in blood, which suggests that blood repertoires may mirror thyroid immune responses. A 13 V-J signature model separated ophthalmopathy from stable hyperthyroidism, with about 88% sensitivity and approximately 81% specificity in cross-validation and 80%/75% in testing. In validation, progression to ophthalmopathy was predicted by the model with nearly 71% sensitivity and around 75% specificity, a median of roughly 6 months before onset. To identify distinguishing TCR V-J signatures, a discovery cohort of 100 patients was used, comprising roughly 45 with Graves' ophthalmopathy and some 60 with stable Graves' hyperthyroidism. Whether ophthalmopathy could be predicted prospectively was tested in an independent validation cohort made up of roughly 19 hyperthyroidism patients plus 17 patients who later progressed to ophthalmopathy. The roughly 91 discovery patients were randomly split 7:3 into training and test sets. In roughly six Graves' hyperthyroidism patients, the study also compared T-cell repertoires from thyroid tissue with T-cell repertoires from blood. Once sampling was done, hyperthyroidism patients were given methimazole at a starting dose of 30 mg daily, whereas ophthalmopathy patients were given high-dose intravenous methylprednisolone. The libraries were constructed in a second round of multiplex PCR and then size-selected and purified. Paired-end sequencing of the libraries was performed with 100 bp reads on an Illumina HiSeq2000. SOAPnuke was used to process the raw data, with reads discarded if the reads contained adapters or uncalled bases, had a mean Phred below 15, or lacked an exact constant-primer or identifier match. COPE v1.2.5 was used to merge the high-quality paired reads, and each unique nucleotide sequence was defined as a clonotype. MiTCR v1.1 was used to align clonotypes to the IMGT TRBV, TRBD and TRBJ reference segments. The analysis included only V-J combinations with a frequency above 0.0001, which together covered roughly 99% of the repertoires. A TCS score was defined as the ratio between F50 (clonal expansion) and ExV (chaos), using BLOSUM62-based TCRdist between CDR3 peptides within each V-J. Welch's t-statistics and random forest reduced 514 V-J features to 13, which were used in a naive Bayes classifier (R e1071). Sample size was not statistically predetermined, and investigators were not blinded to group allocation. The paper reports TCR Vbeta CDR3 sequencing of about 140 peripheral blood samples: some 44 ophthalmopathy, roughly 74 hyperthyroidism and 17 progressor patients.

The clonotype comes from a man between 18 and 35 years old with Graves disease. Donor details come from another sample of the same person, matched by shared clones. The source material was peripheral blood mononuclear cells (PBMCs), sampled at new diagnosis, from a patient treated with antithyroid drugs. The chain is encoded by TRBV7-9 joined to TRBJ2-2; the D gene is unclear. The nucleotide sequence is TGTGCCAGCAGCTTGCCCCTTGAGAACACCGGGGAGCTGTTTTTT. Translation gives CASSLPLENTGELFF.